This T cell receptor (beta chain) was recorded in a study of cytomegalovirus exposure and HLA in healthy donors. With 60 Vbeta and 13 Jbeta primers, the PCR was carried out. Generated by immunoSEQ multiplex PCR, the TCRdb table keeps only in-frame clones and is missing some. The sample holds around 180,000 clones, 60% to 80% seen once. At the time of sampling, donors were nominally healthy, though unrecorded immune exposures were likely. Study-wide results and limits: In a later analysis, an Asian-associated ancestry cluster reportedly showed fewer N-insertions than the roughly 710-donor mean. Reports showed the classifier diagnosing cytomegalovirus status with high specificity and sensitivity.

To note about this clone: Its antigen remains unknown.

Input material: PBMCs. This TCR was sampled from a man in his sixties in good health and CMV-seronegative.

The CDR3 loop is CASSRSGGLETQYF. Written as DNA, the CDR3 is TGTGCCAGCAGCCGGTCCGGGGGTTTAGAGACCCAGTACTTC. The J gene is TRBJ2-5, the V gene TRBV9; maybe TRBD2 (6 bases). The V gene lost 4 bases and the J gene lost 4 bases, with 14 bases spanning the gap. Germline V CDR1 and CDR2: SGDLS, YYNGEE. The CDR3 runs 14 residues.